A single sample is the source of the 3 T cell receptor beta chains below, sequenced in a study of identical twins. TCRdb itself ran the 5' RACE reads through MiXCR, one entry per CDR3 protein. Of some 240,000 distinct CDR3 sequences listed, over 9.5% are singletons. The material sequenced was memory T cells sorted from blood. These receptors all come from a middle-aged man in good health.

In its sample, this clonotype was seen a few times. The J gene is TRBJ2-1, the V gene TRBV15; 10 nucleotides align to TRBD2. With 0 bases clipped from V and 13 bases from J, the junction kept 12 bases outside the gene matches. The germline V gene has CDR1 LNHNV and CDR2 YYDKDF (reference sequence). The CDR3 totals 16 residues. CDR3 protein: CATSRDLTSGALSQFF. The CDR3 DNA reads TGTGCCACCAGCAGAGATCTAACTAGCGGGGCTCTTAGCCAGTTCTTC.

As to this clonotype: One end of the junction does not line up with germline, which may come from a read error. V and J are TRBV4-2 and TRBJ2-5; a weak D match, TRBD2 (6 bases). This CDR3 has 15 amino acids. Germline-derived CDR1 and CDR2 are LGHNA and YNFKEQ. The CDR3 is CASGQDLTSRETQYF. CDR3 coding DNA: TGTGCCAGCGGCCAGGACTTGACTAGTAGGGAGACCCAGTACTTC.

This clonotype occurred a few times. The gene calls are TRBV7-2 and TRBJ2-2; 9 bases map to TRBD1. From germline, CDR1 is SGHTA and CDR2 FQGNSA. The CDR3 sequence is 15 residues long. Unmatched junction bases numbered 6, after V lost 4 bases and J lost 6 bases. The CDR3 DNA reads as TGTGCCAGCAGCTCAATGGGACAGGGTCCCGGGGAGCTGTTTTTT. Protein: CASSSMGQGPGELFF. Full variable domain (rest looked up from reference TRBV7-2 and TRBJ2-2): GAGVSQSPSNKVTEKGKDVELRCDPISGHTALYWYRQSLGQGLEFLIYFQGNSAPDKSGLPSDRFSAERTGGSVSTLTIQRTQQEDSAVYLCASSSMGQGPGELFFGEGSRLTVL.